This T cell receptor beta chain was retrieved from a study of control samples from healthy donors and cancer patients. This clone was detected once. Clones were sequenced by immunoSEQ multiplex PCR, and TCRdb holds only the in-frame ones, with some missing. The table includes 100,000 to 150,000 clones, roughly 90% detected once. Germline CDR1 SGHRS, CDR2 YFSETQ. V gave up 4 bases and J gave up 4 bases, with 23 bases separating them. The CDR3 totals 17 residues. The sample was blood. The genes are TRBV5-1 and TRBJ1-1; TRBD1 is a possible D gene (6 bases). The TCR originated in a man between 18 and 29 years old in good health. This chain's CDR3 is CASSETPGHRRGTEAFF. Here the CDR3 DNA reads TGCGCCAGCAGCGAAACCCCGGGACACCGGAGGGGCACTGAAGCTTTCTTT. Filled out from reference TRBV5-1 and TRBJ1-1, the complete variable domain reads KAGVTQTPRYLIKTRGQQVTLSCSPISGHRSVSWYQQTPGQGLQFLFEYFSETQRNKGNFPGRFSGRQFSNSRSEMNVSTLELGDSALYLCASSETPGHRRGTEAFFGQGTRLTVV.